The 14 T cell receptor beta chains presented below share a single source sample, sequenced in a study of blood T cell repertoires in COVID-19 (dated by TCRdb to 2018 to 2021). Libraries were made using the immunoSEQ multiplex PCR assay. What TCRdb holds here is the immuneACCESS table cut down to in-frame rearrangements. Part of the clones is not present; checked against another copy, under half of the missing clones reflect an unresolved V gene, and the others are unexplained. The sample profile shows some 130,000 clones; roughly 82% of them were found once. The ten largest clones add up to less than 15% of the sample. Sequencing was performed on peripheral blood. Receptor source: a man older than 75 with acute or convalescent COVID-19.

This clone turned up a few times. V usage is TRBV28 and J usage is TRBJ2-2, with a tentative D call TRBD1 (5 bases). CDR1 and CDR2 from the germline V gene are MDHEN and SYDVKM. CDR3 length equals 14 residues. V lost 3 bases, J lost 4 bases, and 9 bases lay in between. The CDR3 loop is CASSLQGSTGELFF. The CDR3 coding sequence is TGTGCCAGCAGTTTGCAGGGAAGCACCGGGGAGCTGTTTTTT. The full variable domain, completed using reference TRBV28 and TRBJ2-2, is DVKVTQSSRYLVKRTGEKVFLECVQDMDHENMFWYRQDPGLGLRLIYFSYDVKMKEKGDIPEGYSVSREKKERFSLILESASTNQTSMYLCASSLQGSTGELFFGEGSRLTVL.

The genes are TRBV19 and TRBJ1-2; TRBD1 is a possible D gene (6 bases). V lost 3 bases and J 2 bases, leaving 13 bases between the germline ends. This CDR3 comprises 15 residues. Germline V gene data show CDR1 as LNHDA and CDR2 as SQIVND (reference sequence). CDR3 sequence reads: CASSIPAGANYGYTF. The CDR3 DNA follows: TGTGCCAGTAGTATTCCCGCAGGGGCGAACTATGGCTACACCTTC.

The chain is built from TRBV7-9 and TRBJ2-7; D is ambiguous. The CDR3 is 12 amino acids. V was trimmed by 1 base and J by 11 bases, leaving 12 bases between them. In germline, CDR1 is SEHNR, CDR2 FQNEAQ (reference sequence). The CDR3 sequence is CASSLDGPRKYF. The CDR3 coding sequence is TGTGCCAGCAGCTTAGATGGTCCGCGAAAGTACTTC. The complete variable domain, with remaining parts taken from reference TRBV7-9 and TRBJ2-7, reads DTGVSQNPRHKITKRGQNVTFRCDPISEHNRLYWYRQTLGQGPEFLTYFQNEAQLEKSRLLSDRFSAERPKGSFSTLEIQRTEQGDSAMYLCASSLDGPRKYFGPGTRLTVT.

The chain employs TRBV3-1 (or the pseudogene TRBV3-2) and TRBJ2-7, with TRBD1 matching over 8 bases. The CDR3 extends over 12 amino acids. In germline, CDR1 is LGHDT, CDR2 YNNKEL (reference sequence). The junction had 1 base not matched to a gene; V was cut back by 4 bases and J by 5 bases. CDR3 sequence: CASSLDRDEQYF. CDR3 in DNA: TGTGCCAGCAGCCTGGACAGGGACGAGCAGTACTTC.

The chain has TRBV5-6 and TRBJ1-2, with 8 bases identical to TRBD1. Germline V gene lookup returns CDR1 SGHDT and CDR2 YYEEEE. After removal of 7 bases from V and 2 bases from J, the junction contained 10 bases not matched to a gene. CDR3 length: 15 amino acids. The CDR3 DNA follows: TGTGCCAGCGGCCCATACAGGGGGGGAAACTATGGCTACACCTTC. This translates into CASGPYRGGNYGYTF.

The CDR3 reads CASSLERGGRETQYF. DNA for the CDR3: TGTGCCAGCAGCTTGGAGCGGGGGGGCCGAGAGACCCAGTACTTC. This chain connects TRBV5-5 to TRBJ2-5, with 10 bases that match TRBD2. Germline V gene lookup returns CDR1 SGHKS and CDR2 YYEKEE (reference sequence). The CDR3 is made up of 15 amino acids. J gave up 4 bases and V 0 bases, and 3 bases lay outside the gene matches. The variable domain in full, with the rest retrieved from reference TRBV5-5 and TRBJ2-5, is DAGVTQSPTHLIKTRGQQVTLRCSPISGHKSVSWYQQVLGQGPQFIFQYYEKEERGRGNFPDRFSARQFPNYSSELNVNALLLGDSALYLCASSLERGGRETQYFGPGTRLLVL.

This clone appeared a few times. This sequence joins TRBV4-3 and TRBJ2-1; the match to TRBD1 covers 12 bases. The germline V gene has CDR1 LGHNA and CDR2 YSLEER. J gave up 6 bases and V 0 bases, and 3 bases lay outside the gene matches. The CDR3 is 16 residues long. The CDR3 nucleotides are TGCGCCAGCAGCCAAGAGGGACAGGGGGCAGGCAATGAGCAGTTCTTC. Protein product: CASSQEGQGAGNEQFF.

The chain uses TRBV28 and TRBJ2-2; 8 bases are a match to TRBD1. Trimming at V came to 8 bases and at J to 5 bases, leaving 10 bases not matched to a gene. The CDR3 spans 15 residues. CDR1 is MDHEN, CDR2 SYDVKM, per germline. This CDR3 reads CASEAGTGGTGELFF. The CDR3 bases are TGTGCCAGCGAAGCCGGGACAGGCGGGACCGGGGAGCTGTTTTTT.

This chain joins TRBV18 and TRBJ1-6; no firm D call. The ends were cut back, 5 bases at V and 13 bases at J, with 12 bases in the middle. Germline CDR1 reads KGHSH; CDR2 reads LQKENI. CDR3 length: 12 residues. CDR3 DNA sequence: TGTGCCAGCTCAAAGGACGGAGGCCCCCTCCACTTT. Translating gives CASSKDGGPLHF.

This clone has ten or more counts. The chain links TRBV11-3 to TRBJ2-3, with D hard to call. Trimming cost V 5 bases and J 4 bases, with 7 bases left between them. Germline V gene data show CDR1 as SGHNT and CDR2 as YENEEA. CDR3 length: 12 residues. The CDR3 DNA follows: TGTGCCAGCAGCCATACAGCAGATACGCAGTATTTT. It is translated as CASSHTADTQYF.

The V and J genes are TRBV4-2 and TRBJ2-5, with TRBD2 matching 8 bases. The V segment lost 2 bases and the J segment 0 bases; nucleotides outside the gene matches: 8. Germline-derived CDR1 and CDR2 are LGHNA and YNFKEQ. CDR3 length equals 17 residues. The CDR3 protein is CASSQLAQRGYQETQYF. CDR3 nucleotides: TGTGCCAGCAGCCAACTGGCGCAGCGGGGGTACCAAGAGACCCAGTACTTC.

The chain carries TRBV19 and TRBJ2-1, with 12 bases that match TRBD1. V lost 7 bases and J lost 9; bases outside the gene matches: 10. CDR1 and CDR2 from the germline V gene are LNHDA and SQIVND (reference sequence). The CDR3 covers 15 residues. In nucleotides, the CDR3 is TGTGCCAGTAACCCCGGGACAGGGGGCTGGGGTGAGCAGTTCTTC. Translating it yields CASNPGTGGWGEQFF.

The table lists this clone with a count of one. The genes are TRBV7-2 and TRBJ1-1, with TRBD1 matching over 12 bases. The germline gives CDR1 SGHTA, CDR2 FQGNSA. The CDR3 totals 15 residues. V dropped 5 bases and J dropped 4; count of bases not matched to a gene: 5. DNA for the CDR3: TGTGCCAGCAGCCTCGGGACAGGGGGCCTCACTGAAGCTTTCTTT. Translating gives CASSLGTGGLTEAFF. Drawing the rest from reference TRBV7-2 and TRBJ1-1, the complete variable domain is GAGVSQSPSNKVTEKGKDVELRCDPISGHTALYWYRQSLGQGLEFLIYFQGNSAPDKSGLPSDRFSAERTGGSVSTLTIQRTQQEDSAVYLCASSLGTGGLTEAFFGQGTRLTVV.

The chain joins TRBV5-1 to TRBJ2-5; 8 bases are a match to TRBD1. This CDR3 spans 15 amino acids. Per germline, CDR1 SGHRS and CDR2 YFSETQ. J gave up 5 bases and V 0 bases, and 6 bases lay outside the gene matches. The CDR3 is CASSLAGGNRETQYF. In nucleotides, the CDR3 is TGCGCCAGCAGCTTGGCAGGGGGCAATAGGGAGACCCAGTACTTC. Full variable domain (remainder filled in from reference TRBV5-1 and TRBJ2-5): KAGVTQTPRYLIKTRGQQVTLSCSPISGHRSVSWYQQTPGQGLQFLFEYFSETQRNKGNFPGRFSGRQFSNSRSEMNVSTLELGDSALYLCASSLAGGNRETQYFGPGTRLLVL.